The text below deals with one T cell receptor beta chain. Its antigen is as yet unknown. The source of the sample is a study of blood T cell dynamics during melanoma immunotherapy. As for the study in general: Metastatic melanoma patients received first-line pembrolizumab or nivolumab plus ipilimumab. Overall study results and limits: The study could not tell melanoma-specific clones from general immune activation. PBMC repertoires of eventual disease-control patients split at W3 into clonality or diversity gains.

Data came from immunoSEQ multiplex PCR; TCRdb stores just in-frame clones and leaves some out. The data hold 10,000 to 15,000 clones, with around 83% observed a single time. The sample's time point: pre-treatment baseline. Response was assessed by RECIST 1.1 at 12 weeks, except a couple of rapid progressors. The junction had 5 bases not matched to a gene; V was cut back by 5 bases and J by 8 bases. The CDR3 length is 13 residues. Germline CDR1 LNHNV, CDR2 YYDKDF (reference sequence). The source was blood, collected from a patient treated with checkpoint blockade. The TCR sequence derives from a human donor with melanoma. The V call is TRBV15, the J call TRBJ1-5; 8 bases align to TRBD1. CDR3 nucleotides: TGTGCCACCAGCCTCAGGGGGCAAAAGCCCCAGCATTTT. It translates to CATSLRGQKPQHF.